This entry describes one T cell receptor beta chain. Its target is unknown. This record comes from a study of T cell responses to AZD1222 COVID-19 vaccine. Broader study findings: Vaccine-associated CD4 TCRs ranged over spike, dominating at 160-218 and 743-854. Donors were largely white British and mainly female; clonal diversity was possibly underestimated. Baseline testing showed seropositivity in only six AZD1222 recipients. Two AZD1222 doses significantly raised spike-specific TCR breadth and depth over controls.

CDR1 and CDR2 from the germline V gene are MNHEY and SVGAGI. This CDR3 spans 14 amino acids. V dropped 4 bases and J dropped 1 base, with 10 bases sitting between them. TCRdb's copy holds only in-frame clones and misses some; the assay was immunoSEQ multiplex PCR. The sample holds 79,000 or so clones, 70% to 80% seen once. The chain recombines TRBV6-5 with TRBJ1-1, with D hard to call. The TCR sequence derives from an adult who received the MenACWY meningococcal vaccine as a control. The sample consisted of peripheral blood, taken 28 days after the second dose of the MenACWY control vaccine. The DNA of the CDR3 is TGTGCCAGCAGTTTGGCCCGCCCGAACACTGAAGCTTTCTTT. This sequence encodes CASSLARPNTEAFF.